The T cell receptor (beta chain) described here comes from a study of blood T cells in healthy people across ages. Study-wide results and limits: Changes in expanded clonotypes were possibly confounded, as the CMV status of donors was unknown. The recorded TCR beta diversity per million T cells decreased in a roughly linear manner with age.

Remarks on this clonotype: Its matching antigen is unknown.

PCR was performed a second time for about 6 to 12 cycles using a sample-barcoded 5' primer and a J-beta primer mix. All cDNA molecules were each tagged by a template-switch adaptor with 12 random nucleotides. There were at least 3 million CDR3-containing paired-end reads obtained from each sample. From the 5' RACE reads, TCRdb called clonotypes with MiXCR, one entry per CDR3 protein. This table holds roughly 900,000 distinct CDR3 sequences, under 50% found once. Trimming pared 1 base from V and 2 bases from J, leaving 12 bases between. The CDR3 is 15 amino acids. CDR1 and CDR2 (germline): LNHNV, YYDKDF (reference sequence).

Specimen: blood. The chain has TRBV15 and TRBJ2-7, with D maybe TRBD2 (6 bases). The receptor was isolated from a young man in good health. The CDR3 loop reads CATSRGGTGTYEQYF. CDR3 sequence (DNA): TGTGCCACCAGCAGAGGAGGGACTGGGACCTACGAGCAGTACTTC.